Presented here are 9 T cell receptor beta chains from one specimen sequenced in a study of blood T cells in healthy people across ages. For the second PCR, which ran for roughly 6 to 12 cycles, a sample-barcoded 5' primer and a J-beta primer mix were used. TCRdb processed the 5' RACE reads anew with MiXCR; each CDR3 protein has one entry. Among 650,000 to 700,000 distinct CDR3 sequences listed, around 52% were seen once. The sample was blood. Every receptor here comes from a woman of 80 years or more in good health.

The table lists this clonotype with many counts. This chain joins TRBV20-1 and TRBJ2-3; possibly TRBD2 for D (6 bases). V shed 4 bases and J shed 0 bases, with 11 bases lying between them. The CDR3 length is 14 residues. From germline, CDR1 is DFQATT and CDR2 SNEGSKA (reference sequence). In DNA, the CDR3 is TGCAGTGCTAACCGGGAGCCTAGCACAGATACGCAGTATTTT. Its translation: CSANREPSTDTQYF.

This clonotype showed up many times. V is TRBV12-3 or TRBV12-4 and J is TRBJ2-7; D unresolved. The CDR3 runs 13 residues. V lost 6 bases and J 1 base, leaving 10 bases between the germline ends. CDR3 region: CASSVDRSYEQYF. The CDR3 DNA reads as TGTGCCAGCAGCGTAGACCGGTCCTACGAGCAGTACTTC.

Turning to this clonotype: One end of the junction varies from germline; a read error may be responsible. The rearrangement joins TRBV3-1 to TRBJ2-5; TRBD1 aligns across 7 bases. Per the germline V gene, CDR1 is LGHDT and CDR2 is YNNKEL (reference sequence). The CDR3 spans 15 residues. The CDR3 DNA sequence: TGTGCCAGCAGACCCACTCGGGGACAGCAAGAGGCCCAGTACTTC. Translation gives CASRPTRGQQEAQYF.

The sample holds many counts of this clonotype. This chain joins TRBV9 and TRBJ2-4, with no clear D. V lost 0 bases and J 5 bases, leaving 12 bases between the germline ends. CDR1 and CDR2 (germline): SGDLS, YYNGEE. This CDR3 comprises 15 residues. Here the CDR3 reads CASSVDLSWQNIQYF. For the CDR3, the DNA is TGTGCCAGCAGCGTAGACCTTAGTTGGCAAAACATTCAGTACTTC.

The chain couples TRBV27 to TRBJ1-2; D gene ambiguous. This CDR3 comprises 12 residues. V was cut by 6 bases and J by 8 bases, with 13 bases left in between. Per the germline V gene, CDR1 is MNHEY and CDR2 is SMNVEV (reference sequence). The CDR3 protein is CASRDTVKGYTF. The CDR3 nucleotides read TGTGCCAGCAGGGATACGGTCAAAGGCTACACCTTC.

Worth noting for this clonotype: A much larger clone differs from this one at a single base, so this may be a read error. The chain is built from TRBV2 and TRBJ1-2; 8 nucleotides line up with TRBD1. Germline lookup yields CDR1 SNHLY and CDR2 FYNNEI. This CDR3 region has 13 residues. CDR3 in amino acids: CVSSGQGNYGYTF. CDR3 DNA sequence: TGTGTCAGCAGCGGACAGGGCAACTATGGCTACACCTTC. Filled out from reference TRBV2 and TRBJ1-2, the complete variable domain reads EPEVTQTPSHQVTQMGQEVILRCVPISNHLYFYWYRQILGQKVEFLVSFYNNEISEKSEIFDDQFSVERPDGSNFTLKIRSTKLEDSAMYFCVSSGQGNYGYTFGSGTRLTVV.

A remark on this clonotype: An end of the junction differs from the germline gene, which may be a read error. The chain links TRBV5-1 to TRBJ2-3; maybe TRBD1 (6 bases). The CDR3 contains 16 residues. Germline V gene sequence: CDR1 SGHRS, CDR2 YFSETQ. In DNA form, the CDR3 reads TGCGCCGGCAGCCTCGGACAGACCATTAGCACAGATACGCAGTATTTT. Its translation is CAGSLGQTISTDTQYF.

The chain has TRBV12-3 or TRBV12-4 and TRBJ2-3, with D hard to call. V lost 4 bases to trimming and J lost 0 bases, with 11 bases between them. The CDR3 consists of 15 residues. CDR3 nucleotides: TGTGCCAGCAGTTCTAAGGGCGCGAGCACAGATACGCAGTATTTT. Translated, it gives CASSSKGASTDTQYF.

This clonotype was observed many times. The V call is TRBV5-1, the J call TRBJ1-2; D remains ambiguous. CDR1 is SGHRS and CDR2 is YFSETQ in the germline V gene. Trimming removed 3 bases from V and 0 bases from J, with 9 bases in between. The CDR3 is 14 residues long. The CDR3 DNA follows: TGCGCCAGCAGCTCCTCCGCGCCTAACTATGGCTACACCTTC. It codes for CASSSSAPNYGYTF.